This T cell receptor (beta chain) emerged from a study of early T cells in non-severe SARS-CoV-2 infection. In the library, individual cDNA molecules carried attached unique molecular identifiers. MiXCR, run by TCRdb on the 5' RACE reads, gives a single entry per CDR3 protein. The sample holds about 83,000 distinct CDR3 sequences, about 10% seen once. Trimming took 6 bases from V and 0 from J, leaving 21 bases between them. CDR1 MDHEN and CDR2 SYDVKM come from the germline V gene. The CDR3 is 17 residues long. The sample in question was whole blood, obtained at baseline. This chain joins TRBV28 and TRBJ2-7, with D possibly being TRBD2 (5 bases). The TCR originated in an adult who was a healthcare worker with PCR-confirmed SARS-CoV-2 infection or an uninfected control (not recorded which). The CDR3 DNA is TGTGCCAGCAGCCTTCGGGGAAGAGGACTCGTCTCCTACGAGCAGTACTTC. Protein product: CASSLRGRGLVSYEQYF.